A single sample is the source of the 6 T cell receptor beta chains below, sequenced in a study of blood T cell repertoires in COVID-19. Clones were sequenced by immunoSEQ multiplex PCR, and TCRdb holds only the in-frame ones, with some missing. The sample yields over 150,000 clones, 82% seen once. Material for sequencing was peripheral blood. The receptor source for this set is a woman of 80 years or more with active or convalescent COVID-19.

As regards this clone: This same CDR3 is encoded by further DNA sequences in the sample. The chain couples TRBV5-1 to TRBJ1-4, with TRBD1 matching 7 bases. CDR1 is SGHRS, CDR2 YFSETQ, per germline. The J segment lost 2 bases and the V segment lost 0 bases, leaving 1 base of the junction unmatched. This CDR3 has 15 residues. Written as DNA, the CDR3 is TGCGCCAGCAGCTTGGAAGGGGGCACTAATGAAAAACTGTTTTTT. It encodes CASSLEGGTNEKLFF. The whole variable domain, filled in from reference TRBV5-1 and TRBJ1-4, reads KAGVTQTPRYLIKTRGQQVTLSCSPISGHRSVSWYQQTPGQGLQFLFEYFSETQRNKGNFPGRFSGRQFSNSRSEMNVSTLELGDSALYLCASSLEGGTNEKLFFGSGTQLSVL.

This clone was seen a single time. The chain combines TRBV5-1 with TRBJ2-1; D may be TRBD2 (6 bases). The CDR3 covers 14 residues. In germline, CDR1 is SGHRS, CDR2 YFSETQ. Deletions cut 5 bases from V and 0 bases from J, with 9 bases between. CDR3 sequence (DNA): TGCGCCAGCAGTCGGGAGAGCTCCTACAATGAGCAGTTCTTC. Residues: CASSRESSYNEQFF.

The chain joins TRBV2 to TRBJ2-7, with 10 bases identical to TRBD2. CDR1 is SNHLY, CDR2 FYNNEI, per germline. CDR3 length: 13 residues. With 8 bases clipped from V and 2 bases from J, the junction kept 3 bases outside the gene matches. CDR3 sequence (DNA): TGTGCCAGCGGCACTAGCGGGACCTACGAGCAGTACTTC. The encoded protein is CASGTSGTYEQYF. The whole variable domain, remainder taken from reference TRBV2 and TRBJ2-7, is EPEVTQTPSHQVTQMGQEVILRCVPISNHLYFYWYRQILGQKVEFLVSFYNNEISEKSEIFDDQFSVERPDGSNFTLKIRSTKLEDSAMYFCASGTSGTYEQYFGPGTRLTVT.

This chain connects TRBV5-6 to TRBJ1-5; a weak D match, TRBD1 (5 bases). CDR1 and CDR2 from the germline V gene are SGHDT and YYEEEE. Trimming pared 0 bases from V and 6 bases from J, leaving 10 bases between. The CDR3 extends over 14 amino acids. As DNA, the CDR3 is TGTGCCAGCAGCTTGGAGGGGTTTAGTCAGCCCCAGCATTTT. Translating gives CASSLEGFSQPQHF.

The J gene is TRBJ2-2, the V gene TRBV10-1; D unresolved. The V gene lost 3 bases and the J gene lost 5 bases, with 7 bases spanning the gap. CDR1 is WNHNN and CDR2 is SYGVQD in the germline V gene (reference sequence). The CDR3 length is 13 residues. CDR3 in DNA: TGCGCCAGCAGTGATCGCGAGACCGGGGAGCTGTTTTTT. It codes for CASSDRETGELFF.

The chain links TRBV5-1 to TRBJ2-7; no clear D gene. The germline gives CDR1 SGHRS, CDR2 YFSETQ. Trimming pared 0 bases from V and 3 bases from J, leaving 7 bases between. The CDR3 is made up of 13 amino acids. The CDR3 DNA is TGCGCCAGCAGCTTGGTCCCCCGCTACGAGCAGTACTTC. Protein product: CASSLVPRYEQYF.